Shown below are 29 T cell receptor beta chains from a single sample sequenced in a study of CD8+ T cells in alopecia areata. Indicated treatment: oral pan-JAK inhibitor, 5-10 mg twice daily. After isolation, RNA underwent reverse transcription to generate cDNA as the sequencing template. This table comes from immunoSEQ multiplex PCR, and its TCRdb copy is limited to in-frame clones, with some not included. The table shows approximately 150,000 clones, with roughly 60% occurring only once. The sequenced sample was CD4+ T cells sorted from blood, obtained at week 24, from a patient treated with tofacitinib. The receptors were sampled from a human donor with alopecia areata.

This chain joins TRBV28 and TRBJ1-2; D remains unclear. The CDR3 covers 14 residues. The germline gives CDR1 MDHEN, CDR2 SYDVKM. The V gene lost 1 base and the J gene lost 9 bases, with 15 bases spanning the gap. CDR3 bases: TGTGCCAGCAGTTTATTGGAGGTTGGACGAAGCTACACCTTC. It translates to CASSLLEVGRSYTF.

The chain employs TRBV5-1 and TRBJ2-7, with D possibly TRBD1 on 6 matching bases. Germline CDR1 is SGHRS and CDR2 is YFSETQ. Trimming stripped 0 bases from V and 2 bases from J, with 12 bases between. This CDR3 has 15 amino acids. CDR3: CASSLAGTPTYEQYF. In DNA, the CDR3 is TGCGCCAGCAGCTTGGCCGGGACACCAACCTACGAGCAGTACTTC.

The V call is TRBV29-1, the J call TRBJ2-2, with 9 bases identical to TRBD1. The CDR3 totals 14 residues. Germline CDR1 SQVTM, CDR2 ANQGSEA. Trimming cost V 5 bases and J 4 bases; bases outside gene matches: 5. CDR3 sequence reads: CSVSRDRVTGELFF. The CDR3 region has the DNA TGCAGCGTTTCCCGGGACAGGGTCACCGGGGAGCTGTTTTTT.

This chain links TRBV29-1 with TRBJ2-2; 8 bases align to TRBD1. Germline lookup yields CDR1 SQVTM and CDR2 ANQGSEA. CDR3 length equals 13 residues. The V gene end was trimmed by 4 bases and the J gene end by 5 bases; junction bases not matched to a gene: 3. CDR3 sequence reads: CSVGRQGTGELFF. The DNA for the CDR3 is TGCAGCGTTGGGAGACAGGGGACCGGGGAGCTGTTTTTT.

CDR3 in DNA: TGCAGCGTTGAAGATCAGCGGGCTAGCGGGGAAGCTAGCACAGATACGCAGTATTTT. Residues: CSVEDQRASGEASTDTQYF. J is TRBJ2-3 and V is TRBV29-1; 9 bases fit TRBD2. The CDR3 totals 19 residues. In germline, CDR1 is SQVTM, CDR2 ANQGSEA. V was clipped by 0 bases and J by 0 bases; unmatched bases: 13.

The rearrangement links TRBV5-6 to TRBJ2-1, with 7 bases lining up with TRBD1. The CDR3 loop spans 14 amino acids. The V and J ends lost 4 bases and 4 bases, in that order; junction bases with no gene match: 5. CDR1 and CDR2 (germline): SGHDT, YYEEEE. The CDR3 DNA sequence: TGTGCCAGCAGCATACCGGGACAGTACAATGAGCAGTTCTTC. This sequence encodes CASSIPGQYNEQFF.

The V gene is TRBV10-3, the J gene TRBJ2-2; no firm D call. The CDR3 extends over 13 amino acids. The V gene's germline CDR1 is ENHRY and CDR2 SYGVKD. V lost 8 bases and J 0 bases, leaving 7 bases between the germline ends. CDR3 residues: CAISGANTGELFF. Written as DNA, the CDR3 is TGTGCCATCTCAGGCGCGAACACCGGGGAGCTGTTTTTT.

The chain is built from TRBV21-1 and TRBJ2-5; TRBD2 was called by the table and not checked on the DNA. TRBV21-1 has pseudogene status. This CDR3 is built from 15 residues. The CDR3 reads CASSNAGDKSGTQYF. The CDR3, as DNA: TGTGCCAGCAGCAATGCGGGGGATAAATCGGGGACCCAGTACTTC.

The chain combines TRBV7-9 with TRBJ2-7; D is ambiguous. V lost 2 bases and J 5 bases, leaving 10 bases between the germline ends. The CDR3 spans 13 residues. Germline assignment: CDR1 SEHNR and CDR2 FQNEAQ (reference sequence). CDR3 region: CASSLLWEDEQYF. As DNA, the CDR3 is TGTGCCAGCAGCTTACTGTGGGAAGACGAGCAGTACTTC.

The chain's CDR3 is CASSYSTGVETQYF. The CDR3 nucleotides read TGTGCCAGCAGTTACAGTACGGGGGTCGAGACCCAGTACTTC. The chain combines TRBV6-6 with TRBJ2-5; perhaps TRBD2 as D (6 bases). Per the germline V gene, CDR1 is MNHNY and CDR2 is SVGAGI (reference sequence). This CDR3 has 14 amino acids. The V end lost 2 bases, the J end lost 5 bases, and 12 bases lay between the germline ends.

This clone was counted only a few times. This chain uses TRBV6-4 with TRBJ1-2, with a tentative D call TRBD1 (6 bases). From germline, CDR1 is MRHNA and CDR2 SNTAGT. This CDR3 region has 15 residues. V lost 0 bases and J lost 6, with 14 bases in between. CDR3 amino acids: CASSDSGARMDGYTF. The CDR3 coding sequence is TGTGCCAGCAGTGACTCGGGGGCCAGGATGGATGGCTACACCTTC.

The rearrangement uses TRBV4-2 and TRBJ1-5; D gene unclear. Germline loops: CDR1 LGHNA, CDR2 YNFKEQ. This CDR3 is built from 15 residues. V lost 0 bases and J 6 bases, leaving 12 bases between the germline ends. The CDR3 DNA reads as TGTGCCAGCAGCCAAGATTTAGCGGAGTTTCAGCCCCAGCATTTT. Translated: CASSQDLAEFQPQHF.

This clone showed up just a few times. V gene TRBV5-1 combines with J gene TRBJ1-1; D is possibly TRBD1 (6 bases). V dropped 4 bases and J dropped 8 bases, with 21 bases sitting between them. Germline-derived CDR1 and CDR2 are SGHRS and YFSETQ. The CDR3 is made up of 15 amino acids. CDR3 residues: CASSPPGQRNAEAFF. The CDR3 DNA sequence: TGCGCCAGCAGCCCCCCGGGACAACGAAACGCCGAAGCTTTCTTT.

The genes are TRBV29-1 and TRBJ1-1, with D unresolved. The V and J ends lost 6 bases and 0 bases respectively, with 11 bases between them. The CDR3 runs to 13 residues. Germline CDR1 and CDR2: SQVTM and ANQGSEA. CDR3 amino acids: CSVGGSMNTEAFF. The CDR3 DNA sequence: TGCAGCGTCGGAGGAAGCATGAACACTGAAGCTTTCTTT.

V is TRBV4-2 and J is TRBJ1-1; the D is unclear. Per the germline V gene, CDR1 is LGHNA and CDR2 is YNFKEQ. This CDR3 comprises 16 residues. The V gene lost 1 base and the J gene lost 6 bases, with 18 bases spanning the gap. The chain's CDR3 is CASSQGNRKEVAEAFF. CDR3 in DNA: TGTGCCAGCAGCCAAGGGAATCGGAAGGAAGTTGCTGAAGCTTTCTTT.

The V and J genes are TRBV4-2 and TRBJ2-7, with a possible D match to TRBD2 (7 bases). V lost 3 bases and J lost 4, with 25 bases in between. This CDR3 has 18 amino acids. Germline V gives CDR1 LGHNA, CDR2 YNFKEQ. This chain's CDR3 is CASSQKRGGAGALYEQYF. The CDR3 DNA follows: TGTGCCAGCAGCCAGAAAAGGGGGGGGGCAGGAGCCCTTTACGAGCAGTACTTC.

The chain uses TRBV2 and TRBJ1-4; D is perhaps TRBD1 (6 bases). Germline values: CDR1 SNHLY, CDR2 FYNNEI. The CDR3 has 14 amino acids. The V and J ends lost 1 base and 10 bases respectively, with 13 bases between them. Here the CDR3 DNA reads TGTGCCAGCAGTGAAGGTTCAGACAGGCTAAAACTGTTTTTT. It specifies CASSEGSDRLKLFF.

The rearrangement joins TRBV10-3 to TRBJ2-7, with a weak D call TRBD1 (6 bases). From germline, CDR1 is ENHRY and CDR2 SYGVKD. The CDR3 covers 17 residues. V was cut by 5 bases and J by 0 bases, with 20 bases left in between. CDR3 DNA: TGTGCCATCAGTTCCATAGGGGGTAGGGAAATCTCCTACGAGCAGTACTTC. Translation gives CAISSIGGREISYEQYF.

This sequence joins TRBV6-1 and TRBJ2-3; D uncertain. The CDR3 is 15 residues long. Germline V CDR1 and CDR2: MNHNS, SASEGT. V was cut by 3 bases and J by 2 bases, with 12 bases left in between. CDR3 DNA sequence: TGTGCCAGCAGTGATAGTGGATGGTACACAGATACGCAGTATTTT. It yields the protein CASSDSGWYTDTQYF.

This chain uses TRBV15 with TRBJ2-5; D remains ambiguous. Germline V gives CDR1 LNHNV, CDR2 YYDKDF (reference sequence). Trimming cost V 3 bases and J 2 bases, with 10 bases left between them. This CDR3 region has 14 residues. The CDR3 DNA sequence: TGTGCCACCAGCAGTGATTATCGGCAAGAGACCCAGTACTTC. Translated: CATSSDYRQETQYF.

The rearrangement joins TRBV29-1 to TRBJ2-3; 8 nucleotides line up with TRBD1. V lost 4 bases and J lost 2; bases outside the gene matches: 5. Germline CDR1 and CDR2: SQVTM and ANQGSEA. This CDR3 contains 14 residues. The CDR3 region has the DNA TGCAGCGTTGTTGGGACAGGCAACACAGATACGCAGTATTTT. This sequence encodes CSVVGTGNTDTQYF.

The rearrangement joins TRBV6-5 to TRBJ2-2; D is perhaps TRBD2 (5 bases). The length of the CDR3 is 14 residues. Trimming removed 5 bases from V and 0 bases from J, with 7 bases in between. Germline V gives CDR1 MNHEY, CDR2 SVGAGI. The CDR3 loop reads CASSEGSNTGELFF. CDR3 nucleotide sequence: TGTGCCAGCAGTGAGGGCTCGAACACCGGGGAGCTGTTTTTT.

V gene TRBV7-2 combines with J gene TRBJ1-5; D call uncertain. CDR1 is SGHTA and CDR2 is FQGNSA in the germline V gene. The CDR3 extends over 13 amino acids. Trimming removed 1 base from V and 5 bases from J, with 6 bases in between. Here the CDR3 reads CASSLDRYQPQHF. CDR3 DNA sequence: TGTGCCAGCAGCTTAGACCGATATCAGCCCCAGCATTTT.

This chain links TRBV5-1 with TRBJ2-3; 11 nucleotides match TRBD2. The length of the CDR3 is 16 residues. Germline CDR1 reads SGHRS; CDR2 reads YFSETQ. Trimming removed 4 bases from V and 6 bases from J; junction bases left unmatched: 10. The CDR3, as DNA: TGCGCCAGCAGCCTAAATACGGGACTAGCGGCGGATACGCAGTATTTT. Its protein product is CASSLNTGLAADTQYF. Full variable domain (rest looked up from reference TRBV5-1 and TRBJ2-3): KAGVTQTPRYLIKTRGQQVTLSCSPISGHRSVSWYQQTPGQGLQFLFEYFSETQRNKGNFPGRFSGRQFSNSRSEMNVSTLELGDSALYLCASSLNTGLAADTQYFGPGTRLTVL.

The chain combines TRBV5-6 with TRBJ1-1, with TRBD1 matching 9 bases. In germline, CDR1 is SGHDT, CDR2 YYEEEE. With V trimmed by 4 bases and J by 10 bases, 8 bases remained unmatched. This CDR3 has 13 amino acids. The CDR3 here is CASSQGQGYAAFF. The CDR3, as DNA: TGTGCCAGCAGCCAGGGACAGGGTTACGCAGCTTTCTTT.

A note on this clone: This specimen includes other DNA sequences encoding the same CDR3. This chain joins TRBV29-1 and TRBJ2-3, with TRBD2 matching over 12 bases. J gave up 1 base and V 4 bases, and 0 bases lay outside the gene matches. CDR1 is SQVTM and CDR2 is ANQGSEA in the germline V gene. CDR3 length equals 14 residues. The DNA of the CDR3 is TGCAGCGTTGCTAGCGGGGGGGGCACAGATACGCAGTATTTT. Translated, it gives CSVASGGGTDTQYF.

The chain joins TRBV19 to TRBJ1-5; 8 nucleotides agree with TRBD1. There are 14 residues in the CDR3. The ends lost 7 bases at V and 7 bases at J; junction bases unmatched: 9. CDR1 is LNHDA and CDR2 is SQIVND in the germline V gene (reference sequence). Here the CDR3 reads CASKRGQVDQPQHF. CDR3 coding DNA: TGTGCCAGTAAGAGGGGACAGGTCGACCAGCCCCAGCATTTT.

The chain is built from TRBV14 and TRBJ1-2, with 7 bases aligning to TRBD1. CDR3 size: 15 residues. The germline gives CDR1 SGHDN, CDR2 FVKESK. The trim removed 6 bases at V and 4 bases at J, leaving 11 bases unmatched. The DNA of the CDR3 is TGTGCCAGCAGGCCTTTTGGACAGGATGGCTATGGCTACACCTTC. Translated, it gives CASRPFGQDGYGYTF.

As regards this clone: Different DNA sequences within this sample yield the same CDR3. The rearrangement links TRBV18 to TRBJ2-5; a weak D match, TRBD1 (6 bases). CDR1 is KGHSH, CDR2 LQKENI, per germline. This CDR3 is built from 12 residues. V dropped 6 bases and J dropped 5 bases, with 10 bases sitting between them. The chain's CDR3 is CASSSGVETQYF. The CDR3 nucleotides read TGTGCCAGCTCGTCAGGGGTTGAGACCCAGTACTTC.